This T cell receptor (beta chain) appears in the sequencing data of a study of siplizumab effects on memory and regulatory T cells. Study outcomes and limitations: Apparently key alloresponse contributors, naive T cells also seemed more diverse than memory cells. A minor fraction of alloreactive clones, and no more, mapped to unstimulated subsets.

Assay used: immunoSEQ multiplex PCR; TCRdb lists only in-frame clones, some missing. The profile covers some 97,000 clones, with about 95% appearing a single time and 1% to 1.5% taken by the ten largest. Trimming stripped 1 base from V and 6 bases from J, with 6 bases between. Germline loops: CDR1 SEHNR, CDR2 FQNEAQ (reference sequence). The CDR3 runs to 13 residues. In the case of this clone: The antigen remains unidentified.

The sample comprised non-Treg CD4+ T cells sorted from blood. The chain joins TRBV7-9 to TRBJ2-2; no clear D. The sequence was collected from a human donor in good health. Here the CDR3 reads CASSLEVSGELFF. CDR3 DNA sequence: TGTGCCAGCAGCTTAGAGGTATCCGGGGAGCTGTTTTTT.